The 10 T cell receptor beta chains presented below share a single source sample, sequenced in a study of identical twins. Via MiXCR, TCRdb re-called the 5' RACE reads, giving one row per CDR3 protein. The data show hundreds of thousands of distinct CDR3 sequences, 8.5% to 9% seen once. This same sample was also part of a study on yellow fever vaccine responses in identical twins.

Sequences were obtained from PBMCs. The receptors here all came from a young woman in good health.

This clonotype was observed many times. V and J are TRBV5-1 and TRBJ2-7, with TRBD1 as a possible D gene (5 bases). V was cut by 0 bases and J by 3 bases, with 7 bases left in between. CDR1 and CDR2 (germline): SGHRS, YFSETQ. The CDR3 totals 13 residues. The CDR3 sequence is CASSLDRHYEQYF. CDR3 sequence (DNA): TGCGCCAGCAGCTTGGACAGGCACTACGAGCAGTACTTC.

V and J are TRBV14 and TRBJ2-1; D gene ambiguous. The CDR3 runs 14 residues. V was shortened by 4 bases and J by 9 bases, with 16 bases between the two germline ends. CDR1 is SGHDN, CDR2 FVKESK, per germline. The CDR3 protein is CASSRSINSGEQFF. For the CDR3, the DNA is TGTGCCAGCAGCCGATCGATAAATTCGGGTGAGCAGTTCTTC.

Many counts were recorded for this clonotype. The V gene is TRBV5-1, the J gene TRBJ2-2; D is perhaps TRBD2 (5 bases). The CDR3 contains 17 residues. Germline V gene lookup returns CDR1 SGHRS and CDR2 YFSETQ. The V and J ends lost 0 bases and 3 bases respectively, with 15 bases between them. CDR3 loop: CASSLALPGKHTGELFF. The CDR3 DNA follows: TGCGCCAGCAGCTTGGCCCTACCGGGGAAGCACACCGGGGAGCTGTTTTTT.

The chain links TRBV3-1 to TRBJ1-3; D ambiguous. The CDR3 covers 17 residues. Germline assignment: CDR1 LGHDT and CDR2 YNNKEL (reference sequence). V was trimmed by 1 base and J by 0 bases, leaving 13 bases between them. CDR3: CASSQVASRVSGNTIYF. The CDR3 DNA is TGTGCCAGCAGCCAAGTAGCATCCAGAGTCTCTGGAAACACCATATATTTT. Drawing the rest from reference TRBV3-1 and TRBJ1-3, the complete variable domain is DTAVSQTPKYLVTQMGNDKSIKCEQNLGHDTMYWYKQDSKKFLKIMFSYNNKELIINETVPNRFSPKSPDKAHLNLHINSLELGDSAVYFCASSQVASRVSGNTIYFGEGSWLTVV.

The sample holds many counts of this clonotype. The chain recombines TRBV20-1 with TRBJ2-7, with D possibly being TRBD2 (5 bases). V dropped 2 bases and J dropped 2 bases, with 10 bases sitting between them. CDR1 is DFQATT and CDR2 is SNEGSKA in the germline V gene (reference sequence). This CDR3 region has 13 residues. CDR3 sequence (DNA): TGCAGTGCTAGAAAGAGGGTAACCTACGAGCAGTACTTC. This encodes CSARKRVTYEQYF.

This clonotype was detected a few times. The V gene is TRBV5-5, the J gene TRBJ2-7; perhaps TRBD2 as D (7 bases). Germline CDR1 reads SGHKS; CDR2 reads YYEKEE (reference sequence). The CDR3 spans 14 residues. V lost 4 bases and J 1 base, leaving 12 bases between the germline ends. CDR3 in DNA: TGTGCCAGCAGCCCGGGGGGCAGGTCCTACGAGCAGTACTTC. It codes for CASSPGGRSYEQYF. The entire variable domain, with the rest obtained from reference TRBV5-5 and TRBJ2-7, is as follows: DAGVTQSPTHLIKTRGQQVTLRCSPISGHKSVSWYQQVLGQGPQFIFQYYEKEERGRGNFPDRFSARQFPNYSSELNVNALLLGDSALYLCASSPGGRSYEQYFGPGTRLTVT.

The sample holds a few counts of this clonotype. The chain joins TRBV28 to TRBJ1-5; no reliable D call. Trimming cost V 7 bases and J 4 bases, with 11 bases left between them. The V gene's germline CDR1 is MDHEN and CDR2 SYDVKM. CDR3 length equals 13 residues. The CDR3 sequence: CASITERNQPQHF. The CDR3 DNA reads as TGTGCCAGCATTACGGAGAGAAATCAGCCCCAGCATTTT.

A few counts support this clonotype. The rearrangement uses TRBV24-1 and TRBJ2-1; tentatively, D is TRBD1 (6 bases). This CDR3 region has 14 residues. The V end lost 5 bases, the J end lost 4 bases, and 11 bases lay between the germline ends. CDR1 KGHDR and CDR2 SFDVKD come from the germline V gene. The CDR3 loop reads CATSGRTAYNEQFF. DNA of the CDR3: TGTGCCACCAGTGGTAGGACAGCGTACAATGAGCAGTTCTTC.

The chain carries TRBV5-1 and TRBJ1-2; 10 bases fit TRBD1. The trim removed 6 bases at V and 8 bases at J, leaving 10 bases unmatched. Germline CDR1 is SGHRS and CDR2 is YFSETQ. The CDR3 has 14 amino acids. The CDR3 DNA follows: TGCGCCAGCAACCCCGGGACAGGGGACGGCGGCTACACCTTC. Translation: CASNPGTGDGGYTF. The variable domain in full, with the rest retrieved from reference TRBV5-1 and TRBJ1-2, is KAGVTQTPRYLIKTRGQQVTLSCSPISGHRSVSWYQQTPGQGLQFLFEYFSETQRNKGNFPGRFSGRQFSNSRSEMNVSTLELGDSALYLCASNPGTGDGGYTFGSGTRLTVV.

This clonotype was picked up many times. V gene TRBV27 combines with J gene TRBJ2-7, with D tentatively TRBD1 (5 bases). Germline CDR1 is MNHEY and CDR2 is SMNVEV (reference sequence). This CDR3 is built from 16 residues. Trimming stripped 4 bases from V and 0 bases from J, with 16 bases between. Here the CDR3 reads CASSSTVPPSSYEQYF. For the CDR3, the DNA is TGTGCCAGCAGTTCGACAGTCCCCCCTAGCTCCTACGAGCAGTACTTC.